The clone carrying this T cell receptor (beta chain) was seen a few times. Antigen: not known. The data stem from a study of human T cells and chemical hapten exposure. Across the study: Sensitization used 2% DPC on around 2 cm by around 2 cm upper inner arm skin. Patients, chiefly female, had alopecia areata, totalis or universalis. Study observations and caveats: Sensitizing to DPC left TCRs with a frequency above 1 in 1000 unaltered.

TCRdb analysed the RACE reads with MiXCR anew, one entry per CDR3 protein. This table holds around 120,000 distinct CDR3 sequences, roughly 14% found once. V was cut by 5 bases and J by 3 bases, with 11 bases left in between. Per germline, CDR1 SEHNR and CDR2 FQNEAQ (reference sequence). The CDR3 extends over 14 amino acids. Time point denoted: pre-sensitization, week 0. This sample's treatment: therapeutic diphenylcyclopropenone sensitization with weekly scalp DPC. Alopecia patients deemed DPC-suitable, aged 18 to 70, excluding pregnancy. The source was whole blood, collected in connection with sensitization to the hapten diphenylcyclopropenone (DPC). This sequence joins TRBV7-9 and TRBJ1-5, with unresolved D. The receptor comes from a young woman with alopecia areata. Some clones in this sample may be carry-over from other donors' samples. In DNA, the CDR3 is TGTGCCAGCAGCCCGCTGACTATCAATCAGCCCCAGCATTTT. It codes for CASSPLTINQPQHF. The full variable domain, completed using reference TRBV7-9 and TRBJ1-5, is DTGVSQNPRHKITKRGQNVTFRCDPISEHNRLYWYRQTLGQGPEFLTYFQNEAQLEKSRLLSDRFSAERPKGSFSTLEIQRTEQGDSAMYLCASSPLTINQPQHFGDGTRLSIL.